This entry features one T cell receptor beta chain sequence. The antigen is unknown. Treatment indicated: approximately 9-day PBMC culture with coronavirus spike peptide pools or control peptides (ViraFEST assay). Ahead of the COVID-19 pandemic (2011-2018), the CD4+ T cells of the unexposed donor were collected. This sample was taken from a study of vaccination and CD4 T cells after COVID-19. Sequencing of the DNA from cultured CD4+ T cells was carried out with the Oncomine TCR Beta short-read assay. Cultures of CD4+ T cells served as the source for extracting genomic DNA. Via MiXCR, TCRdb re-called the PCR reads, giving one row per CDR3 protein. The data hold 6,900 or so distinct CDR3 sequences, with about 38% observed a single time. This receptor was taken from a human donor in good health. Source material: CD4+ T cells from blood, cultured in vitro.

CDR3 sequence (DNA): TGTGCCAGCAGTGGTGACTTGTCCTACGAGCAGTACTTC. It yields the protein CASSGDLSYEQYF. V is TRBV2 and J is TRBJ2-7; no clear D gene. Germline-derived CDR1 and CDR2 are SNHLY and FYNNEI. Trimming took 4 bases from V and 1 from J, leaving 8 bases between them. The CDR3 is 13 residues long.